This TCR beta chain was found in a study of blood T cells in healthy people across ages. Study-wide findings and caveats: A roughly linear fall in TCR beta diversity per million T cells was seen with increasing age.

Notes on this clonotype: The antigen remains undetermined. One junction end disagrees with the germline gene, perhaps due to a read error.

Combining a sample-barcoded 5' primer with a J-beta primer mix, a second PCR ran for roughly 7 to 12 cycles. Every molecule of cDNA carried a tag from a template-switch adaptor with 12 random nucleotides. TCRdb re-called the 5' RACE reads with MiXCR, one entry per CDR3 protein. The sample consists of 1 million or so distinct CDR3 sequences, 40% to 45% of them appearing once. Ranging in age from roughly 6 to 100, the donors were healthy Caucasian individuals from Russia. Germline assignment: CDR1 DFQATT and CDR2 SNEGSKA (reference sequence). This CDR3 has 15 residues. This TCR was sampled from an older woman in good health. The rearrangement joins TRBV20-1 to TRBJ2-3, with 8 nucleotides matching TRBD2. The sample taken for sequencing was blood. The CDR3 coding sequence is TGCAGTGCTCCCTTACTAGCGGTTGGCACGGATACGCAGTATTTT. Protein: CSAPLLAVGTDTQYF.